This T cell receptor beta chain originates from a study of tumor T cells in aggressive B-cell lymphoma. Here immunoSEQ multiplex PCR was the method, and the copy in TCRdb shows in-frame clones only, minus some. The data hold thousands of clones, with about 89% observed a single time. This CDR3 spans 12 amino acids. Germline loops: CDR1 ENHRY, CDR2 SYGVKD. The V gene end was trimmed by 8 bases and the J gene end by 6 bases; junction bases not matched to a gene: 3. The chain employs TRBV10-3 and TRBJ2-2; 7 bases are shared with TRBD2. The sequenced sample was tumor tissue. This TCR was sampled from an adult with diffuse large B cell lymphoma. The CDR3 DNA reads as TGTGCCATCGGGAGGGAGGCCGGGGAGCTGTTTTTT. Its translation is CAIGREAGELFF.